The 30 T cell receptor beta chains in this list originate from one sample, sequenced in a study of control samples from healthy donors and cancer patients. Assay: immunoSEQ multiplex PCR; the TCRdb copy retains only in-frame clones and omits some. Among about 150,000 clones listed, 93% were seen once. The source material was blood. Receptors were obtained from a man aged 50-59 years in good health.

This chain uses TRBV19 with TRBJ2-2; D might be TRBD1 or TRBD2, each matching 5 bases. Trimming took off 5 bases at V and 5 bases at J, with 15 bases between the two ends. This CDR3 comprises 15 residues. CDR1 is LNHDA and CDR2 is SQIVND in the germline V gene (reference sequence). CDR3 sequence: CASSPGTRGTGELFF. CDR3 in DNA: TGTGCCAGTAGTCCCGGGACCAGAGGGACCGGGGAGCTGTTTTTT.

The rearrangement links TRBV10-2 to TRBJ2-7; the D gene is possibly TRBD1 (6 bases). V dropped 6 bases and J dropped 2 bases, with 8 bases sitting between them. The CDR3 consists of 12 residues. The germline V gene has CDR1 WSHSY and CDR2 SAAADI. CDR3: CASRDSPYEQYF. Written as DNA, the CDR3 is TGCGCCAGCAGGGACAGCCCCTACGAGCAGTACTTC.

The V and J genes are TRBV24-1 and TRBJ2-3; D gene unclear. CDR3 length: 16 amino acids. Per germline, CDR1 KGHDR and CDR2 SFDVKD. V was pared by 2 bases and J by 4 bases, with 15 bases between. The CDR3 loop is CATSDYKARIADTQYF. CDR3 nucleotides: TGTGCCACCAGTGATTATAAGGCCAGGATCGCAGATACGCAGTATTTT.

The chain is built from TRBV10-2 and TRBJ2-7, with 7 positions matching TRBD2. Germline V CDR1 and CDR2: WSHSY, SAAADI. The CDR3 length is 14 residues. With V trimmed by 3 bases and J by 2 bases, 4 bases remained unmatched. For the CDR3, the DNA is TGCGCCAGCAGTGATCGGGCGGGGGCCTACGAGCAGTACTTC. It codes for CASSDRAGAYEQYF.

This chain joins TRBV7-9 and TRBJ2-3; 10 nucleotides agree with TRBD1. CDR1 and CDR2 from the germline V gene are SEHNR and FQNEAQ (reference sequence). V shed 5 bases and J 4 bases; nucleotides not matched to a gene: 6. The CDR3 runs to 15 residues. The CDR3 coding sequence is TGTGCCAGCAGCATTGGACAGGGGGGTTCAGATACGCAGTATTTT. This codes for CASSIGQGGSDTQYF.

This rearrangement joins TRBV29-1 to TRBJ1-4; 7 positions match TRBD1. The J segment lost 5 bases and the V segment lost 3 bases, leaving 0 bases of the junction unmatched. Per the germline V gene, CDR1 is SQVTM and CDR2 is ANQGSEA. There are 12 residues in the CDR3. CDR3: CSVETGNEKLFF. The CDR3 nucleotides are TGCAGCGTTGAGACAGGGAATGAAAAACTGTTTTTT.

The J gene is TRBJ1-5, the V gene TRBV12-3 or TRBV12-4; TRBD1 matches at 7 bases. The V gene end was trimmed by 6 bases and the J gene end by 7 bases; junction bases not matched to a gene: 6. The CDR3 runs 13 residues. The CDR3 reads CASRLRGLQPQHF. For the CDR3, the DNA is TGTGCCAGCAGGCTAAGGGGGCTGCAGCCCCAGCATTTT.

The rearrangement joins TRBV11-2 to TRBJ1-5; no clear D gene. Germline values: CDR1 SGHAT, CDR2 FQNNGV. CDR3 size: 12 residues. V gave up 2 bases and J gave up 11 bases, with 10 bases separating them. CDR3 protein: CASSLSAGSQHF. The CDR3 DNA sequence: TGTGCCAGCAGCTTAAGTGCGGGGTCCCAGCATTTT.

The V call is TRBV9, the J call TRBJ2-1; possible D gene TRBD2, 5 bases. Trimming took off 0 bases at V and 3 bases at J, with 10 bases between the two ends. The CDR3 sequence is 15 residues long. Germline V gene data show CDR1 as SGDLS and CDR2 as YYNGEE. CDR3 residues: CASSVGTGLYNEQFF. The CDR3 coding sequence is TGTGCCAGCAGCGTAGGGACTGGCCTCTACAATGAGCAGTTCTTC.

The V gene is TRBV15, the J gene TRBJ1-4, with D uncertain. The CDR3 has 12 residues. CDR1 and CDR2 from the germline V gene are LNHNV and YYDKDF (reference sequence). The V end was cut by 6 bases, the J end by 3 bases, with 5 bases between. The CDR3 nucleotides are TGTGCCACCAGGGGGTCTAATGAAAAACTGTTTTTT. This gives the protein CATRGSNEKLFF.

This clone has a handful of counts. The chain carries TRBV11-2 and TRBJ2-7; unclear D gene. The CDR3 length is 12 residues. The germline V gene has CDR1 SGHAT and CDR2 FQNNGV. V lost 5 bases to trimming and J lost 5 bases, with 10 bases between them. In DNA, the CDR3 is TGTGCCAGCAGCCTGTACAAAGACGAGCAGTACTTC. Its translation: CASSLYKDEQYF.

This clone appeared a single time. The chain uses TRBV18 and TRBJ1-1; no clear D. This CDR3 is built from 14 residues. Trimming took 3 bases from V and 1 from J, leaving 9 bases between them. CDR1 and CDR2 from the germline V gene are KGHSH and LQKENI. In DNA, the CDR3 is TGTGCCAGCTCACCCGGACGGGAGAACACTGAAGCTTTCTTT. Translating gives CASSPGRENTEAFF.

The chain recombines TRBV28 with TRBJ1-1; D ambiguous. This CDR3 is built from 11 residues. Germline V lookup: CDR1 MDHEN, CDR2 SYDVKM. Trimming stripped 6 bases from V and 1 base from J, with 3 bases between. Here the CDR3 reads CASRTNTEAFF. As DNA, the CDR3 is TGTGCCAGCAGGACGAACACTGAAGCTTTCTTT.

This clone was detected only once. The DNA of the CDR3 is TGTGCCAGCAGCCCCTTCCGACTAGCGGGGTACGAGCAGTACTTC. Translation gives CASSPFRLAGYEQYF. The chain carries TRBV7-2 and TRBJ2-7, with 11 bases fitting TRBD2. V dropped 5 bases and J dropped 4; count of bases not matched to a gene: 7. CDR3 size: 15 residues. Germline CDR1 reads SGHTA; CDR2 reads FQGNSA.

The V and J genes are TRBV4-1 and TRBJ2-3, with D unresolved. Germline CDR1 reads MGHRA; CDR2 reads YSYEKL. Trimming shortened V by 3 bases and J by 0 bases, and 10 bases separated the two germline ends. The CDR3 consists of 15 residues. In nucleotides, the CDR3 is TGCGCCAGCAGCCAGAGAGCATCTAGCACAGATACGCAGTATTTT. Its translation: CASSQRASSTDTQYF.

The chain joins TRBV18 to TRBJ1-6; 8 nucleotides line up with TRBD1. The CDR3 length is 15 residues. J lost 10 bases, V lost 6 bases, and 11 bases had no gene match. The germline V gene has CDR1 KGHSH and CDR2 LQKENI. CDR3: CASSPTGQGGSPLHF. The CDR3 region has the DNA TGTGCCAGCTCCCCGACCGGACAGGGAGGATCACCCCTCCACTTT.

The gene calls are TRBV18 and TRBJ1-1; 12 positions agree with TRBD1. The CDR3 extends over 12 amino acids. Germline lookup yields CDR1 KGHSH and CDR2 LQKENI. V was clipped by 3 bases and J by 11 bases; unmatched bases: 1. CDR3 nucleotides: TGTGCCAGCTCACCGGGACAGGGGGCTGCTTTCTTT. Translated: CASSPGQGAAFF.

This clone was recorded only once. This sequence joins TRBV28 and TRBJ2-1, with a tentative D call TRBD2 (6 bases). Germline V CDR1 and CDR2: MDHEN, SYDVKM. V lost 1 base and J 4 bases, leaving 11 bases between the germline ends. The CDR3 has 15 amino acids. CDR3 sequence reads: CASSLSGGEYNEQFF. For the CDR3, the DNA is TGTGCCAGCAGTTTATCGGGCGGGGAGTACAATGAGCAGTTCTTC.

This chain uses TRBV9 with TRBJ1-2; perhaps TRBD1 as D (6 bases). V was cut by 7 bases and J by 7 bases, with 20 bases left in between. Germline V gene data show CDR1 as SGDLS and CDR2 as YYNGEE. This CDR3 comprises 14 residues. In DNA, the CDR3 is TGTGCCAGCCGTCAAGGGGGGGCATCCGTTGGCTACACCTTC. This codes for CASRQGGASVGYTF.

This clone was found once. The J gene is TRBJ2-1, the V gene TRBV4-1; a possible D gene is TRBD2 (6 bases). This CDR3 is built from 14 residues. V lost 3 bases to trimming and J lost 10 bases, with 16 bases between them. The germline V gene encodes CDR1 MGHRA and CDR2 YSYEKL. For the CDR3, the DNA is TGCGCCAGCAGCCACCGGAGGGCTAGCGAAGAGCAGTTCTTC. Translating gives CASSHRRASEEQFF.

The chain has TRBV27 and TRBJ1-2; the D is unclear. V was pared by 1 base and J by 4 bases, with 7 bases between. Germline V lookup: CDR1 MNHEY, CDR2 SMNVEV (reference sequence). This CDR3 spans 13 amino acids. CDR3 nucleotide sequence: TGTGCCAGCAGTTTATTTGCGGTCTATGGCTACACCTTC. Translating gives CASSLFAVYGYTF.

The chain has TRBV6-5 and TRBJ1-5; tentative D call: TRBD1 (6 bases). CDR1 is MNHEY, CDR2 SVGAGI, per germline. V was trimmed by 6 bases and J by 4 bases, leaving 13 bases between them. This CDR3 contains 14 residues. In nucleotides, the CDR3 is TGTGCCAGCAGGTCGACAGGACGAAATCAGCCCCAGCATTTT. This gives the protein CASRSTGRNQPQHF.

The chain has TRBV5-1 and TRBJ1-5, with a weak D call TRBD1 (5 bases). Germline CDR1 reads SGHRS; CDR2 reads YFSETQ. V lost 0 bases and J lost 1, with 11 bases in between. The CDR3 extends over 16 amino acids. The CDR3 here is CASSLAGRDSNQPQHF. As DNA, the CDR3 is TGCGCCAGCAGCTTGGCGGGTAGGGACAGCAATCAGCCCCAGCATTTT.

This sequence joins TRBV5-4 and TRBJ2-7; TRBD2 matches at 10 bases. V trimming: 1 base; J trimming: 6 bases; junction bases outside the gene matches: 7. This CDR3 contains 15 residues. Germline V CDR1 and CDR2: SGHNT, YYREEE (reference sequence). The CDR3 DNA reads as TGTGCCAGCAGCTTGAGAGTAGCGGGAGGTGGCGAGCAGTACTTC. Amino acid sequence: CASSLRVAGGGEQYF.

The chain couples TRBV7-3 to TRBJ2-3; 9 positions agree with TRBD2. The CDR3 is 17 residues long. Per the germline V gene, CDR1 is SGHTA and CDR2 is FQGTGA. Unmatched junction bases numbered 12, after V lost 5 bases and J lost 3 bases. CDR3 sequence reads: CASSPQAAGGSTDTQYF. The CDR3 bases are TGTGCCAGCAGCCCTCAGGCAGCGGGAGGCTCAACAGATACGCAGTATTTT.

This clone was seen a single time. The chain recombines TRBV15 with TRBJ2-6; D ambiguous. V gave up 1 base and J gave up 0 bases, with 22 bases separating them. Germline V CDR1 and CDR2: LNHNV, YYDKDF (reference sequence). There are 21 residues in the CDR3. CDR3 amino acids: CATSRVSLLARYYSGANVLTF. CDR3 DNA sequence: TGTGCCACCAGCAGAGTGTCCCTTCTTGCCAGGTATTACTCTGGGGCCAACGTCCTGACTTTC.

The CDR3 nucleotides read TGTGCCAGCAGTGACATTGGACTAGCGGGCTACAATGAGCAGTTCTTC. It encodes CASSDIGLAGYNEQFF. The rearrangement links TRBV6-4 to TRBJ2-1, with 11 bases that match TRBD2. This CDR3 has 16 amino acids. V was pared by 2 bases and J by 3 bases, with 3 bases of the junction left unmatched. Germline CDR1 reads MRHNA; CDR2 reads SNTAGT.

V and J are TRBV4-1 and TRBJ1-5; tentative D call: TRBD1 (6 bases). Germline lookup yields CDR1 MGHRA and CDR2 YSYEKL. V dropped 0 bases and J dropped 6 bases, with 12 bases sitting between them. The CDR3 is 15 amino acids. CDR3 sequence reads: CASSQEEQGSQPQHF. CDR3 nucleotides: TGCGCCAGCAGCCAAGAAGAACAGGGTAGTCAGCCCCAGCATTTT.

This chain links TRBV2 with TRBJ1-5; no clear D gene. Germline V gives CDR1 SNHLY, CDR2 FYNNEI. V was shortened by 5 bases and J by 0 bases, with 8 bases between the two germline ends. CDR3 length: 14 residues. DNA for the CDR3: TGTGCCAGCAGTTCGGCTAATAGCAATCAGCCCCAGCATTTT. Translated: CASSSANSNQPQHF.

The chain couples TRBV6-2 or TRBV6-3 to TRBJ2-7; possibly TRBD1 or TRBD2 for D (5 bases each). Germline assignment: CDR1 MNHEY and CDR2 SVGEGT. The CDR3 is 13 residues long. The germline V and J ends were trimmed by 2 bases and 7 bases, with 12 bases remaining between them. CDR3 in DNA: TGTGCCAGCAGTTACGTAGGGACGAGGGAGCAGTACTTC. Translating gives CASSYVGTREQYF.